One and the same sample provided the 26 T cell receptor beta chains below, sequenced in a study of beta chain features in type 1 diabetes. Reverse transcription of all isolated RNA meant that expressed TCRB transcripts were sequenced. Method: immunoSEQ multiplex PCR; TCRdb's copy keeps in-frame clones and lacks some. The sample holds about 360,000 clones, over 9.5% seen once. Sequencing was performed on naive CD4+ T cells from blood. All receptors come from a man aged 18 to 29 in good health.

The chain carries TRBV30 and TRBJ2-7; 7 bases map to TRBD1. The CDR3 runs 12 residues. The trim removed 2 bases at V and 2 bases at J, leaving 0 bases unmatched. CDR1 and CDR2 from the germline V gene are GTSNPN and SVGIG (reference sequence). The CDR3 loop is CAWSQGAYEQYF. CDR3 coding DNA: TGTGCCTGGAGTCAGGGGGCCTACGAGCAGTACTTC.

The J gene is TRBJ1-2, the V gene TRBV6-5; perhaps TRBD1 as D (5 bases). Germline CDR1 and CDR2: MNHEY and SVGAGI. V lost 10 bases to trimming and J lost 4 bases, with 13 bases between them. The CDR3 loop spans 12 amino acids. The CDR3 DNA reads TGTGCCACCTTAGTTGGGGCCTATGGCTACACCTTC. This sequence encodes CATLVGAYGYTF.

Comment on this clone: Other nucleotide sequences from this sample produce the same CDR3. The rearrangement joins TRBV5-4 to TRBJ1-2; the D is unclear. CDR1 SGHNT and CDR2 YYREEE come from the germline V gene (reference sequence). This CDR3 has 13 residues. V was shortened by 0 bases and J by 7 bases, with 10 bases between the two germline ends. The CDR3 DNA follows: TGTGCCAGCAGCTTGGCCGGTGGAGCTGGCTACACCTTC. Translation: CASSLAGGAGYTF.

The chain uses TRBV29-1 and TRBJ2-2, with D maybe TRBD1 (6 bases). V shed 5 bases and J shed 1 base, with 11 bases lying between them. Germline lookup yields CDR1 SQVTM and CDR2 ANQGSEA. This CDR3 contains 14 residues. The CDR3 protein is CSVSQGWNTGELFF. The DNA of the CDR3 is TGCAGCGTTTCACAGGGTTGGAACACCGGGGAGCTGTTTTTT.

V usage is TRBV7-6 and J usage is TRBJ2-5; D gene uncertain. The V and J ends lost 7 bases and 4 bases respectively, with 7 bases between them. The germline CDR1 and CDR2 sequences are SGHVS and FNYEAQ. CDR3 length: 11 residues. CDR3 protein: CASTRGETQYF. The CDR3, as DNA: TGTGCCAGCACCAGAGGAGAGACCCAGTACTTC.

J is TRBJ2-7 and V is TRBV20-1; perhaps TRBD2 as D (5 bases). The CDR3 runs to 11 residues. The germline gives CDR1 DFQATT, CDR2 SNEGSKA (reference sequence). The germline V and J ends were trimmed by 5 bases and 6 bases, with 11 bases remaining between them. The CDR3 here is CSAQDFAEQYF. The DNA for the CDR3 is TGCAGTGCTCAGGACTTTGCCGAGCAGTACTTC.

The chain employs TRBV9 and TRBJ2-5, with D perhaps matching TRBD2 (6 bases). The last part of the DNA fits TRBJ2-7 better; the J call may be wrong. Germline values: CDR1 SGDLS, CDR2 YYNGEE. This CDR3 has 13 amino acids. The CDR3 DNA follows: TGTGCCAGCAGCCTTCCTGGGGGGTACGAGCAGTACTTC. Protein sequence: CASSLPGGYEQYF.

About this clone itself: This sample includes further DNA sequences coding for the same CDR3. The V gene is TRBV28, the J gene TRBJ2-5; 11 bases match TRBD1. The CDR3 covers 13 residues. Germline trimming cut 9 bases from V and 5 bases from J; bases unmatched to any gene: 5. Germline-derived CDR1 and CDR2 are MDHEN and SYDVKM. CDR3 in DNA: TGTGCCAGTACGGACAGGGGGCGGGAGACCCAGTACTTC. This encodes CASTDRGRETQYF.

The DNA of the CDR3 is TGCGCCAGCAGCTACGACACTCCGAACACCGGGGAGCTGTTTTTT. It yields the protein CASSYDTPNTGELFF. This chain joins TRBV5-1 and TRBJ2-2; D remains unclear. V shed 3 bases and J shed 0 bases, with 9 bases lying between them. The CDR3 is made up of 15 amino acids. The germline gives CDR1 SGHRS, CDR2 YFSETQ.

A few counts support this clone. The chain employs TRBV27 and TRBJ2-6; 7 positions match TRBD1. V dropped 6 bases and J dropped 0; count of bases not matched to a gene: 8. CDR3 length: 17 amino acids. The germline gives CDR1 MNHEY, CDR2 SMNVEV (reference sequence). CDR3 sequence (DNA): TGTGCCAGCAGACGGGACAGCGGTAACTCTGGGGCCAACGTCCTGACTTTC. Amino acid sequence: CASRRDSGNSGANVLTF.

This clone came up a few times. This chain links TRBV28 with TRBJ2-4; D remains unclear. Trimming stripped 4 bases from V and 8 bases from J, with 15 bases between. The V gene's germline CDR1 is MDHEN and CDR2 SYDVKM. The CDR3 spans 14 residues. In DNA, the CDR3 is TGTGCCAGCAGTTCATACCGTCGGGTAGACATTCAGTACTTC. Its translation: CASSSYRRVDIQYF.

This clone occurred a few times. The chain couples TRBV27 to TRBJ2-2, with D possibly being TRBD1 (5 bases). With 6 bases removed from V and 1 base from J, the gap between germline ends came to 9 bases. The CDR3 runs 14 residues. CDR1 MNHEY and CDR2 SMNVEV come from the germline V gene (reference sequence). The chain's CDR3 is CASSRQLNTGELFF. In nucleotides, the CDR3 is TGTGCCAGCAGCCGACAGTTGAACACCGGGGAGCTGTTTTTT.

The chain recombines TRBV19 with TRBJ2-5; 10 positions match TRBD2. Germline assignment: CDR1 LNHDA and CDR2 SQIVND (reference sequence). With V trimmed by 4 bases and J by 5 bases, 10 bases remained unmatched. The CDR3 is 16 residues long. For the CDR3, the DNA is TGTGCCAGTAGTAGCGGGACTAGCGTCCCCTGGGAGACCCAGTACTTC. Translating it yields CASSSGTSVPWETQYF. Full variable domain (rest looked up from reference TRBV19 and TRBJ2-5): DGGITQSPKYLFRKEGQNVTLSCEQNLNHDAMYWYRQDPGQGLRLIYYSQIVNDFQKGDIAEGYSVSREKKESFPLTVTSAQKNPTAFYLCASSSGTSVPWETQYFGPGTRLLVL.

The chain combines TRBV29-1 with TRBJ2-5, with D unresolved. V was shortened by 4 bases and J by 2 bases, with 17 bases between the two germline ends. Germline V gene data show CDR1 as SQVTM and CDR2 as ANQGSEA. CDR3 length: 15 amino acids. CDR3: CSVGATTTRQETQYF. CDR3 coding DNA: TGCAGCGTTGGGGCCACCACCACAAGACAAGAGACCCAGTACTTC.

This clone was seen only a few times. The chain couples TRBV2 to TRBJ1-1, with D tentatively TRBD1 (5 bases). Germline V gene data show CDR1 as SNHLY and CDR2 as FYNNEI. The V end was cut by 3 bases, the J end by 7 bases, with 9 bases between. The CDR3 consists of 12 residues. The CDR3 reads CASSDMGLEAFF. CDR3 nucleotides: TGTGCCAGCAGTGACATGGGGCTTGAAGCTTTCTTT.

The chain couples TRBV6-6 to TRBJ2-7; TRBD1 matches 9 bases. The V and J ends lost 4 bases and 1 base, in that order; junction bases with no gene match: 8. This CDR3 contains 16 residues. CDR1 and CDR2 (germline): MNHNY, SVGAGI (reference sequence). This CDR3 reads CASSLQTGTGSYEQYF. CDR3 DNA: TGTGCCAGCAGTTTACAAACCGGGACAGGGTCCTACGAGCAGTACTTC.

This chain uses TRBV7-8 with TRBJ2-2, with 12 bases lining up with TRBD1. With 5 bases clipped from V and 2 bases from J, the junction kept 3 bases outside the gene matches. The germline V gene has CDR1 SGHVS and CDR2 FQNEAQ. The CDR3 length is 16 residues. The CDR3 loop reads CASSPGQGANTGELFF. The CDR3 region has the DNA TGTGCCAGCAGCCCGGGACAGGGGGCCAACACCGGGGAGCTGTTTTTT.

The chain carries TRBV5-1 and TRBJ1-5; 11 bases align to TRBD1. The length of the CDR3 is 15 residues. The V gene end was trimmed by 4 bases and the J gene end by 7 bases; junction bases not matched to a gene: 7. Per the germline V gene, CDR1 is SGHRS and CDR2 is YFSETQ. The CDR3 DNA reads TGCGCCAGCAGCATAGGGACAGGGGGAGGGCAGCCCCAGCATTTT. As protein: CASSIGTGGGQPQHF.

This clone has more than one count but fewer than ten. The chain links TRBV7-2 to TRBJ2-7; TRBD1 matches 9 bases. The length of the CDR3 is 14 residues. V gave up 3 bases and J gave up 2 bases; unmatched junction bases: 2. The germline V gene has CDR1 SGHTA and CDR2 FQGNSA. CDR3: CASSLWTGAYEQYF. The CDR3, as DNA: TGTGCCAGCAGCTTGTGGACAGGGGCCTACGAGCAGTACTTC.

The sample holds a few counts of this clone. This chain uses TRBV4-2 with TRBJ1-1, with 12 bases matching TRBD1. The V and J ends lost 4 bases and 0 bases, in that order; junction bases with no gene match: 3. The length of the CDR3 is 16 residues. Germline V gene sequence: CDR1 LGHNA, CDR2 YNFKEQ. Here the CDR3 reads CASSRGQGAMNTEAFF. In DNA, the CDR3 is TGTGCCAGCAGCCGGGGACAGGGGGCGATGAACACTGAAGCTTTCTTT.

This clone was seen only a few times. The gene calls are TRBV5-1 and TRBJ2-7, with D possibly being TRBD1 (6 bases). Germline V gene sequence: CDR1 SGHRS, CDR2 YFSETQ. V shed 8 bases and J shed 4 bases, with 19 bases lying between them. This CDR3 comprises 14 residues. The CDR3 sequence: CASSTAGDQYEQYF. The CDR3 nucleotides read TGCGCCAGTTCCACCGCAGGGGATCAATACGAGCAGTACTTC.

CDR3 coding DNA: TGTGCCAGCAGCCTAGGGAGATACGAGCAGTACTTC. Translating it yields CASSLGRYEQYF. The chain employs TRBV28 and TRBJ2-7, with D perhaps matching TRBD2 (5 bases). This CDR3 contains 12 residues. Germline CDR1 and CDR2: MDHEN and SYDVKM. Trimming pared 6 bases from V and 4 bases from J, leaving 10 bases between.

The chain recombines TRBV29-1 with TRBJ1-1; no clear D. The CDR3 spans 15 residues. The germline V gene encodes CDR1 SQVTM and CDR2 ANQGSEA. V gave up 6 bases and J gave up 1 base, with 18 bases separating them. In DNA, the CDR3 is TGCAGCGTGCACCTGAGGTTCGCCGCGAACACTGAAGCTTTCTTT. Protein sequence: CSVHLRFAANTEAFF.

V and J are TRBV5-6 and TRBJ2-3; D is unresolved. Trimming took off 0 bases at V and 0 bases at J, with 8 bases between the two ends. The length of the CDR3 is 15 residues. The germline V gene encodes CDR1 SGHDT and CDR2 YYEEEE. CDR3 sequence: CASSLVAGSTDTQYF. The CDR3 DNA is TGTGCCAGCAGCTTGGTGGCAGGCAGCACAGATACGCAGTATTTT.

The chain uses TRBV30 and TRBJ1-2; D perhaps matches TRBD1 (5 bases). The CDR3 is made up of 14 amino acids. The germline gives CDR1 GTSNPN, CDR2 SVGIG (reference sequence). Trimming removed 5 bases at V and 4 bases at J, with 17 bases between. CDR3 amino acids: CAWVPNRILYGYTF. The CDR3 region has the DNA TGTGCCTGGGTACCAAACAGGATCCTCTATGGCTACACCTTC.

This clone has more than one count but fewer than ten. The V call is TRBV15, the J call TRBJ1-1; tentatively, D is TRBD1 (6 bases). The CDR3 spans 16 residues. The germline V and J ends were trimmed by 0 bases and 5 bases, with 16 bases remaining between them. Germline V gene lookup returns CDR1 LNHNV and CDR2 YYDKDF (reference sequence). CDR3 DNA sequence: TGTGCCACCAGCAGAGATCTAGCAGGGGCAGGAACTGAAGCTTTCTTT. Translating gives CATSRDLAGAGTEAFF.